The clone carrying this T cell receptor beta chain has more than one count but fewer than ten. This sample is drawn from a study of spatial heterogeneity in lung cancer. In the study overall: Each unique TCR and UMI combination was seen more than ten times on average in raw reads.

Time point in this sample: sample taken at primary tumor resection. Whole RNA was taken from tumor, nontumor lung or frozen PBMC; it was then sequenced unsorted. Samples came from approximately 65 TRACERx patients with untreated early-stage lung cancer. The CDR3 contains 14 residues. V was trimmed by 2 bases and J by 5 bases, leaving 12 bases between them. Germline CDR1 reads SEHNR; CDR2 reads FQNEAQ (reference sequence). Unique molecular identifiers tagged every individual TCR cDNA molecule. TCRdb redid the calling of the 5' RACE reads with MiXCR, one entry per CDR3 protein. The sample has about 1,400 distinct CDR3 sequences; more than 45% are singletons.

The sequences come from PBMCs, collected at surgery. The chain combines TRBV7-9 with TRBJ2-5, with D perhaps TRBD1 (5 bases). The receptor was derived from a female donor with early-stage non-small cell lung cancer. This CDR3 is CASSLSTEGETQYF. The DNA for the CDR3 is TGTGCCAGCAGCTTATCGACAGAAGGGGAGACCCAGTACTTC.